This T cell receptor (beta chain) is drawn from a study of CD8 T cells in ankylosing spondylitis. Overall study results and limits: The clones that were linked to disease were reported to be significantly enriched in matched synovial fluid samples from ankylosing spondylitis patients.

This clonotype was picked up many times. As yet, its antigen is unknown. Construction of TCR beta libraries was performed using quantitative 5'-RACE with molecular barcodes. TCRdb redid the calling of the 5' RACE reads with MiXCR, one entry per CDR3 protein. The data show 250,000 to 300,000 distinct CDR3 sequences, over 15% seen once. With V trimmed by 6 bases and J by 8 bases, 6 bases remained unmatched. This CDR3 has 13 residues. Sequenced material: blood, either unsorted or a sorted T cell fraction (not recorded which). V is TRBV12-3 or TRBV12-4 and J is TRBJ2-2; 7 positions match TRBD1. This receptor was identified in a male donor with ankylosing spondylitis or in good health (not recorded which). The CDR3 loop reads CASRLQGVGELFF. The CDR3, as DNA: TGTGCCAGCAGGCTCCAGGGGGTAGGGGAGCTGTTTTTT.